A single sample is the source of the 14 T cell receptor beta chains below, sequenced in a study of cytomegalovirus exposure and HLA in healthy donors. Primers: 60 Vbeta forward and 13 Jbeta reverse. Some clones are missing from TCRdb's copy, which holds only in-frame ones; the method was immunoSEQ multiplex PCR. The sample includes some 100,000 clones, approximately 85% seen only once; the top ten take about 3.7%. The sequenced sample was PBMCs. Receptors originate from a man younger than 45 in good health and CMV-seronegative.

The CDR3 coding sequence is TGCAGTGCGGGGCAGCAAGAGACCCAGTACTTC. Translating gives CSAGQQETQYF. V is TRBV20-1 and J is TRBJ2-5; D is possibly TRBD1 (5 bases). The CDR3 is made up of 11 amino acids. V lost 6 bases and J 2 bases, leaving 7 bases between the germline ends. From germline, CDR1 is DFQATT and CDR2 SNEGSKA (reference sequence).

The rearrangement uses TRBV29-1 and TRBJ2-3; D possibly corresponds to TRBD1 (6 bases). The CDR3 runs to 14 residues. V was cut by 7 bases and J by 0 bases, with 14 bases left in between. Germline V gene lookup returns CDR1 SQVTM and CDR2 ANQGSEA. The DNA for the CDR3 is TGCAGCGCAAGACAGGCGACTAGCACAGATACGCAGTATTTT. Its translation is CSARQATSTDTQYF.

This chain connects TRBV5-1 to TRBJ2-2, with D hard to call. Trimming shortened V by 0 bases and J by 1 base, and 10 bases separated the two germline ends. The CDR3 spans 16 residues. Looked up from germline, CDR1 is SGHRS and CDR2 is YFSETQ. CDR3 bases: TGCGCCAGCAGCTTGGCCCAGGCAGGGAACACCGGGGAGCTGTTTTTT. This codes for CASSLAQAGNTGELFF.

The V gene is TRBV5-6, the J gene TRBJ1-5; 8 bases map to TRBD1. The germline CDR1 and CDR2 sequences are SGHDT and YYEEEE. The CDR3 is made up of 17 amino acids. V was pared by 1 base and J by 2 bases, with 8 bases of the junction left unmatched. The CDR3 DNA is TGTGCCAGCAGCTTGATGACAGGGGCGGGTGGCAATCAGCCCCAGCATTTT. Translation: CASSLMTGAGGNQPQHF.

V gene TRBV5-1 combines with J gene TRBJ1-1; possibly TRBD1 for D (6 bases). Looked up from germline, CDR1 is SGHRS and CDR2 is YFSETQ. The CDR3 spans 15 residues. The V gene lost 4 bases and the J gene lost 5 bases, with 18 bases spanning the gap. The CDR3 DNA follows: TGCGCCAGCAGCCAAGAACAGGGCGGCGGGACTGAAGCTTTCTTT. Amino acid sequence: CASSQEQGGGTEAFF. The variable domain in full, completed from reference TRBV5-1 and TRBJ1-1, reads KAGVTQTPRYLIKTRGQQVTLSCSPISGHRSVSWYQQTPGQGLQFLFEYFSETQRNKGNFPGRFSGRQFSNSRSEMNVSTLELGDSALYLCASSQEQGGGTEAFFGQGTRLTVV.

The chain has TRBV6-6 and TRBJ2-5; tentative D call: TRBD1 (6 bases). The CDR3 spans 16 residues. Trimming pared 1 base from V and 1 base from J, leaving 13 bases between. Per germline, CDR1 MNHNY and CDR2 SVGAGI (reference sequence). Here the CDR3 DNA reads TGTGCCAGCAGTTACTTCACAGGGAGAACCCAAGAGACCCAGTACTTC. It yields the protein CASSYFTGRTQETQYF.

The J gene is TRBJ1-5, the V gene TRBV19; 7 bases fit TRBD1. The CDR3 covers 17 residues. The junction had 18 bases not matched to a gene; V was cut back by 7 bases and J by 6 bases. CDR1 LNHDA and CDR2 SQIVND come from the germline V gene (reference sequence). The CDR3 bases are TGTGCCAGTACCGATCCCCACAGGGGATTAGGTTTTCAGCCCCAGCATTTT. Translated, it gives CASTDPHRGLGFQPQHF.

This sequence joins TRBV9 and TRBJ2-1; D is unclear. Trimming removed 5 bases at V and 2 bases at J, with 11 bases between. The CDR3 runs to 14 residues. CDR1 is SGDLS and CDR2 is YYNGEE in the germline V gene. CDR3 sequence: CASSSGQAYNEQFF. The CDR3 DNA reads as TGTGCCAGCAGTTCCGGCCAGGCCTACAATGAGCAGTTCTTC.

CDR3 residues: CASSGGTDKPGELFF. As DNA, the CDR3 is TGTGCCAGCAGTGGTGGGACAGACAAACCCGGGGAGCTGTTTTTT. The rearrangement joins TRBV11-3 to TRBJ2-2; 7 bases map to TRBD1. CDR3 length: 15 amino acids. V dropped 6 bases and J dropped 6; count of bases not matched to a gene: 10. Germline V gene sequence: CDR1 SGHNT, CDR2 YENEEA.

This chain uses TRBV11-2 with TRBJ1-1, with D tentatively TRBD1 (6 bases). This CDR3 is 14 amino acids long. The germline V gene has CDR1 SGHAT and CDR2 FQNNGV. V lost 1 base and J 11 bases, leaving 17 bases between the germline ends. For the CDR3, the DNA is TGTGCCAGCAGCTTAGTTGACAGGTCAGACGTGGCTTTCTTT. Encoded protein: CASSLVDRSDVAFF.

The chain is built from TRBV28 and TRBJ2-7; TRBD2 matches 14 bases. There are 17 residues in the CDR3. Germline V lookup: CDR1 MDHEN, CDR2 SYDVKM. The junction had 5 bases not matched to a gene; V was cut back by 2 bases and J by 2 bases. CDR3 DNA sequence: TGTGCCAGCAGTTTAATCTGGACTAGCGGGAGGCCCTACGAGCAGTACTTC. Amino acid sequence: CASSLIWTSGRPYEQYF.

The chain couples TRBV7-9 to TRBJ2-3; 9 bases map to TRBD2. Losses at the gene ends were 2 bases for V and 1 base for J; bases not matched to a gene: 7. In germline, CDR1 is SEHNR, CDR2 FQNEAQ (reference sequence). The CDR3 covers 17 residues. CDR3 residues: CASSLRNLAGGTDTQYF. As DNA, the CDR3 is TGTGCCAGCAGCTTACGCAATTTAGCGGGGGGCACAGATACGCAGTATTTT.

The rearrangement joins TRBV4-1 to TRBJ2-1; 10 positions agree with TRBD2. Germline CDR1 MGHRA, CDR2 YSYEKL. There are 17 residues in the CDR3. Losses at the gene ends were 0 bases for V and 7 bases for J; bases not matched to a gene: 9. CDR3 protein: CASSQDLLAGVPNEQFF. The CDR3 DNA follows: TGCGCCAGCAGCCAAGATCTTCTAGCGGGAGTTCCAAATGAGCAGTTCTTC.

The chain carries TRBV4-3 and TRBJ2-3, with 13 bases identical to TRBD2. The germline gives CDR1 LGHNA, CDR2 YSLEER. The J segment lost 4 bases and the V segment lost 1 base, leaving 5 bases of the junction unmatched. The CDR3 has 17 amino acids. CDR3 sequence reads: CASSQGGLAGWADTQYF. CDR3 nucleotide sequence: TGCGCCAGCAGCCAAGGGGGACTAGCGGGATGGGCAGATACGCAGTATTTT.